The subject of this entry is one TCR beta chain. This clonotype has a handful of counts. Its binding antigen is unknown. No much larger clone is present one base from it, and per-base qualities are unavailable. Library construction relied on PCR. Sequencing was performed on an Illumina HiSeq 2500. TCR library preparation used molecular barcoding, with unique molecular identifiers applied to normalize quantification of the TCRbeta repertoire. In-frame beta chains were kept once TCRdb had trimmed the public reads at Q25 with fastp and called clones with MiXCR. Rows are combined by CDR3 protein, so each entry shows the most common genes and DNA. For this sample the table gives about 610,000 distinct CDR3 sequences, of which about 10% were detected only once. Roughly 3.9% of the sample lies in the top ten. The CDR1 and CDR2 encoded by the germline V gene are LGHNA and YNFKEQ. The CDR3 spans 17 residues, from the cysteine through the phenylalanine. The kept DNA is CDR3 alone, 51 bases in frame from the first base. Trimming leaves V shorter by 6 bases and J shorter by 7 bases, with the junction holding 12 bases beyond the gene matches.

The data are from a study of T-cell reconstitution after alpha-beta-depleted transplantation in children (dated by TCRdb to between 2015 and 2016). Context from the whole study: Using TCR repertoire profiling, the study quantitatively followed how T-cell immune reconstitution unfolded in children after TCRalphabeta/CD19-depleted allogeneic hematopoietic cell transplantation.

This sequence originates from a human donor who donated a stem cell graft to a child with acute myeloid leukemia. Sequenced here: PBMCs from the stem cell graft donor, sampled from the stem cell graft. Recombination joined TRBV4-2 with TRBJ1-6; 10 of the junction bases match TRBD1. The CDR3 reads CASRKGGTGEGNSPLHF. The DNA is TGTGCCAGCAGGAAAGGAGGGACAGGGGAGGGGAATTCACCCCTCCACTTT.